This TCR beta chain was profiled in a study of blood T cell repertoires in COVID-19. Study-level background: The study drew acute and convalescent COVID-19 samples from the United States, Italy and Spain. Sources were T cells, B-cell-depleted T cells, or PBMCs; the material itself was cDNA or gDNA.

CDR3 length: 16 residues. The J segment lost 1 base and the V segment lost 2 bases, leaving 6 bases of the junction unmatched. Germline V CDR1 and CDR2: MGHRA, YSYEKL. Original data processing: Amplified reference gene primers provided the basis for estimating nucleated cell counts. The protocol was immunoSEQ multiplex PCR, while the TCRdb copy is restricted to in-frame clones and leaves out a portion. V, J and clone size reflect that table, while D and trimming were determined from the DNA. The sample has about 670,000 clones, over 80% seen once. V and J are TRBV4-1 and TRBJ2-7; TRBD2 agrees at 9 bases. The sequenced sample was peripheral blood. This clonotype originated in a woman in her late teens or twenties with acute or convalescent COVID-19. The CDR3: CASSQLRLAGSYEQYF. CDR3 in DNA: TGCGCCAGCAGCCAACTCCGGCTAGCGGGATCCTACGAGCAGTACTTC.